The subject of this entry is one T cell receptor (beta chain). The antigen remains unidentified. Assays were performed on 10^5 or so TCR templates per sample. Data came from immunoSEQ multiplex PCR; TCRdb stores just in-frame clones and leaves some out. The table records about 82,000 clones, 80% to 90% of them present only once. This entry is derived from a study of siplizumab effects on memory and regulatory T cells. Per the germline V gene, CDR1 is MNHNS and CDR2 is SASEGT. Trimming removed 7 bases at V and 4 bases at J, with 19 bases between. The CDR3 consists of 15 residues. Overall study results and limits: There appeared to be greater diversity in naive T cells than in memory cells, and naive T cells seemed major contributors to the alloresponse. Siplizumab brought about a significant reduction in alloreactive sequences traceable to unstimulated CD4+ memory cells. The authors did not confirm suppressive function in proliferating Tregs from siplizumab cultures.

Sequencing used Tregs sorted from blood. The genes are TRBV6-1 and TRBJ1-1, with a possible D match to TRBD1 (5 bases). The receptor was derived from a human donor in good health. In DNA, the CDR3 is TGTGCCAGCACCACTCTCCTTTCGGGGGGCACTGAAGCTTTCTTT. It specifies CASTTLLSGGTEAFF.